Listed below are T cell receptor beta chains from one sample, sequenced in a study of T cells after yellow fever vaccination. TCRdb independently ran MiXCR on the 5' RACE reads; one entry per CDR3 protein. The sample holds 400,000 or so distinct CDR3 sequences, over 5% seen once. The sample was PBMCs, taken 5 days after the yellow fever booster vaccination. The receptors stem from a man younger than 40 who received the YFV17D yellow fever vaccine. Each CDR3 is given with its conserved first and last residue. The order of the fields is V gene, D gene, J gene, clone size, CDR3 protein, CDR3 DNA. The D gene is left open where the match is weak. The size entry is marked missing in some rows and otherwise reads once, few, many or a size class.

v_call: TRBV12-3/TRBV12-4
d_call: TRBD1
j_call: TRBJ2-2
clone_size: few
cdr3_aa: CASSSTTGGVSGELFF
cdr3_nt: TGTGCCAGCAGTTCTACGACAGGGGGCGTCTCCGGGGAGCTGTTTTTT

v_call: TRBV19
d_call: TRBD1
j_call: TRBJ1-4
clone_size: few
cdr3_aa: CASSPPTGVKSEKLFF
cdr3_nt: TGTGCCAGTAGTCCTCCCACAGGGGTGAAGAGTGAAAAACTGTTTTTT

v_call: TRBV7-9
d_call: .
j_call: TRBJ2-2
clone_size: few
cdr3_aa: CASSSPPGQGLTGELFF
cdr3_nt: TGTGCCAGCAGTTCACCCCCTGGGCAGGGTTTAACCGGGGAGCTGTTTTTT

v_call: TRBV14
d_call: .
j_call: TRBJ2-7
clone_size: .
cdr3_aa: CASSQGLEGEQYF
cdr3_nt: TGTGCCAGCAGCCAAGGTCTTGAGGGCGAGCAGTACTTC

v_call: TRBV3-1
d_call: .
j_call: TRBJ2-7
clone_size: many
cdr3_aa: CASSQGHSLYEQYF
cdr3_nt: TGTGCCAGCAGCCAAGGTCACAGCCTTTACGAGCAGTACTTC

v_call: TRBV20-1
d_call: .
j_call: TRBJ2-6
clone_size: .
cdr3_aa: CSALVGAQRVGANVLTF
cdr3_nt: TGCAGTGCCCTCGTGGGAGCGCAAAGGGTTGGGGCCAACGTCCTGACTTTC

v_call: TRBV10-3
d_call: TRBD2
j_call: TRBJ2-3
clone_size: few
cdr3_aa: CAIRTSGSPDTQYF
cdr3_nt: TGTGCCATCAGGACTAGCGGTTCCCCAGATACGCAGTATTTT

v_call: TRBV20-1
d_call: .
j_call: TRBJ2-3
clone_size: many
cdr3_aa: CSRDSNTQYF
cdr3_nt: TGCAGCCGGGACTCCAATACGCAGTATTTT

v_call: TRBV12-3/TRBV12-4
d_call: .
j_call: TRBJ2-7
clone_size: .
cdr3_aa: CTSSRREGEQYF
cdr3_nt: TGTACCAGCAGTCGCCGTGAGGGGGAGCAGTACTTC

v_call: TRBV5-1
d_call: .
j_call: TRBJ2-1
clone_size: few
cdr3_aa: CASTPAGSIYNEQFF
cdr3_nt: TGCGCCAGCACCCCCGCGGGGTCAATTTACAATGAGCAGTTCTTC

v_call: TRBV6-1
d_call: .
j_call: TRBJ2-7
clone_size: many
cdr3_aa: CASRSQIGSGSYEQYF
cdr3_nt: TGTGCCAGCAGGTCCCAGATCGGGAGCGGGTCCTACGAGCAGTACTTC

v_call: TRBV12-3/TRBV12-4
d_call: .
j_call: TRBJ1-2
clone_size: many
cdr3_aa: CASRGAGYGYTF
cdr3_nt: TGTGCCAGTCGGGGGGCGGGGTATGGCTACACCTTC

v_call: TRBV10-3
d_call: .
j_call: TRBJ1-1
clone_size: .
cdr3_aa: CAISEIEGTEAFF
cdr3_nt: TGTGCCATCAGTGAGATTGAGGGAACCGAAGCTTTCTTT

v_call: TRBV5-1
d_call: TRBD1
j_call: TRBJ2-7
clone_size: .
cdr3_aa: CASSWANDRASYEQYF
cdr3_nt: TGCGCCAGCAGCTGGGCGAACGACAGGGCTTCCTACGAGCAGTACTTC

v_call: TRBV7-2
d_call: .
j_call: TRBJ2-7
clone_size: few
cdr3_aa: CASSSSWADYEQYF
cdr3_nt: TGTGCCAGCAGCTCCTCTTGGGCCGACTACGAGCAGTACTTC

v_call: TRBV7-2
d_call: .
j_call: TRBJ2-1
clone_size: few
cdr3_aa: CASSSTSYNEQFF
cdr3_nt: TGTGCCAGCAGCTCCACTAGTTACAATGAGCAGTTCTTC

v_call: TRBV18
d_call: .
j_call: TRBJ2-3
clone_size: many
cdr3_aa: CASSATGNTQYF
cdr3_nt: TGTGCCAGCTCAGCAACCGGGAATACGCAGTATTTT